The clone carrying this T cell receptor (beta chain) was counted between two and nine times. Antigen specificity is unknown. The data derive from a study of shared clonotypes between healthy human individuals. General study points: The study drew on few donors, limiting represented genetic and exposure-history diversity.

Some 30,000 T cell genomes (approximately 0.2 ug DNA) went into each sorted-subset replicate. As originally analysed: ImmunoSEQ junction-only sequences lacked quality scores, so their filtering differed. Libraries were prepared by immunoSEQ multiplex PCR; TCRdb keeps only in-frame clonotypes and omits some of them. V, J and clone size were drawn from that table, and D and trimming were deduced from the DNA. The data hold about 190,000 clones, with about 66% observed a single time. The sample consisted of memory CD4+ T cells sorted from blood. Noted subset: CD45RA-negative fraction. The clonotype originates from a young man in good health.

Here the CDR3 DNA reads TGTGCCAGCAGCTTCCTTAGCGGGATCTCCTACGAGCAGTACTTC. It translates to CASSFLSGISYEQYF. The rearrangement joins TRBV5-5 to TRBJ2-7; 8 bases match TRBD2. V gave up 2 bases and J gave up 0 bases; unmatched junction bases: 4. Germline V gene data show CDR1 as SGHKS and CDR2 as YYEKEE (reference sequence). This CDR3 has 15 residues.